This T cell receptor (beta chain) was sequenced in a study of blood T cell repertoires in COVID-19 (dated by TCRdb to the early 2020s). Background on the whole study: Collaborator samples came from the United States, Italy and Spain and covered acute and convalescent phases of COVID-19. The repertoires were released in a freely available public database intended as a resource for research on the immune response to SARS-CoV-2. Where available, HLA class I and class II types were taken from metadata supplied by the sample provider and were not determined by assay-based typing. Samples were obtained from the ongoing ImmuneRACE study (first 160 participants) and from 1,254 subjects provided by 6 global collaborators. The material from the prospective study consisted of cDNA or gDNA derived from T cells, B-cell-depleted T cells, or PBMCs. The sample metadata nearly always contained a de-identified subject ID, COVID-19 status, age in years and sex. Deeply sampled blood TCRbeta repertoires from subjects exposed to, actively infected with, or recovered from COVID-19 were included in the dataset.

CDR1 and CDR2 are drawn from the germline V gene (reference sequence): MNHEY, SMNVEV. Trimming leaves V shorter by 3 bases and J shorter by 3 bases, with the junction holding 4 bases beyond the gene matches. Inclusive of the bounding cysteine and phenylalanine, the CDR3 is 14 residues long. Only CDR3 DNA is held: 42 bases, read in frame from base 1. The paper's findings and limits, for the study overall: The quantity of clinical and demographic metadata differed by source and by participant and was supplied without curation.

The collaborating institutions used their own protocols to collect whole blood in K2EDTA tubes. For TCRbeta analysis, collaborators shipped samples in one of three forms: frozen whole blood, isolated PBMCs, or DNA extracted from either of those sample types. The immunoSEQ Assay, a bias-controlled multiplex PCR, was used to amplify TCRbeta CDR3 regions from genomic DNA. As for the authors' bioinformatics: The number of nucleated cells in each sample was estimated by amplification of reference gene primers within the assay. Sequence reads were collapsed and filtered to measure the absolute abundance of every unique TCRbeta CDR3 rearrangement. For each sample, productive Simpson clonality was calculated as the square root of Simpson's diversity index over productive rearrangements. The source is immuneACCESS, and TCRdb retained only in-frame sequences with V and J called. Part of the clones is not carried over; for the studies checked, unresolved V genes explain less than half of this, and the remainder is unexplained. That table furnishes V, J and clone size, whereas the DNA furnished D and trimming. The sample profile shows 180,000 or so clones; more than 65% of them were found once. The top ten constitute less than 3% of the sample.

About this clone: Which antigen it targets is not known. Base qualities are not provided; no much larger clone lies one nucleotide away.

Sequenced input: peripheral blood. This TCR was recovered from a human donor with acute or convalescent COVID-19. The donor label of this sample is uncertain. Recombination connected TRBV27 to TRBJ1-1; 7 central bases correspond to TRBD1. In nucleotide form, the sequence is TGTGCCAGCAGTTTCACAGGGGCGTACACTGAAGCTTTCTTT. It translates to CASSFTGAYTEAFF.